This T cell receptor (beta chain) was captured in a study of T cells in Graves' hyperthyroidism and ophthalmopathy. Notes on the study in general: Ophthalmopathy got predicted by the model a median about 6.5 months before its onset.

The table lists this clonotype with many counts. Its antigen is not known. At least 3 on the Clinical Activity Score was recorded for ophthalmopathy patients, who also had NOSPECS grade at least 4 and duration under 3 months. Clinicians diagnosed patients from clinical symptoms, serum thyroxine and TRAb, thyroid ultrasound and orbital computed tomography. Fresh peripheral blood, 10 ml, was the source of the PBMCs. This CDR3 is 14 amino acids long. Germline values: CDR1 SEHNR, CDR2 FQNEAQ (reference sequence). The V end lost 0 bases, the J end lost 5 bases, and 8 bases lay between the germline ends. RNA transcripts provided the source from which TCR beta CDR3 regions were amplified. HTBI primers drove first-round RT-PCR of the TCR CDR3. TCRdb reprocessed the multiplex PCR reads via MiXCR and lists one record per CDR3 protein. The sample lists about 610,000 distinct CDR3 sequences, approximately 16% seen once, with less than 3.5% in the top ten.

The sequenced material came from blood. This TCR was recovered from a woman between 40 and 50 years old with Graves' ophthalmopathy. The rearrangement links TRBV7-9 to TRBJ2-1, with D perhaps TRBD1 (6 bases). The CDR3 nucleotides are TGTGCCAGCAGCTTAGCGAGGACAGACAATGAGCAGTTCTTC. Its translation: CASSLARTDNEQFF.